These 2 T cell receptor beta chains share one sample of origin, sequenced in a study of shared clonotypes between healthy human individuals (dated by TCRdb to the early 2020s). Library prep was done by the immunoSEQ multiplex PCR assay. The table comes from immuneACCESS by way of TCRdb, which keeps in-frame sequences with V and J called. Part of the clones is missing from these tables; in studies checked, under half for an unresolved V gene and the rest for unknown reasons. The sample yields some 2,500,000 clones; approximately 90% were counted once. The ten biggest clones cover 0.37% of the sample. Source material: naive CD4+ T cells from PBMCs. What this sample's cell subset or site label stands for: CD45RA+ positively selected. All receptors come from a man aged 18 to 35 in good health. Some clones in this sample may be carry-over from other donors' samples.

The rearrangement joins TRBV2 to TRBJ1-4, with D unresolved. Looked up from germline, CDR1 is SNHLY and CDR2 is FYNNEI. This CDR3 region has 18 residues. Deletions cut 2 bases from V and 5 bases from J, with 21 bases between. The CDR3 coding sequence is TGTGCCAGCAGTGAAAATGTCCCCTCGGCCGGATGGAATGAAAAACTGTTTTTT. It yields the protein CASSENVPSAGWNEKLFF.

V gene TRBV7-3 combines with J gene TRBJ2-2; 11 positions match TRBD2. Germline CDR1 reads SGHTA; CDR2 reads FQGTGA. This CDR3 comprises 17 residues. Trimming cost V 5 bases and J 8 bases; bases outside gene matches: 13. The CDR3 nucleotides read TGTGCCAGCAGCCCCCTCGGACTAGCGGGTCCCGCTGGGGAGCTGTTTTTT. It codes for CASSPLGLAGPAGELFF.